This T cell receptor (beta chain) was sequenced for a study of early stage breast cancer tumors. Study in general: ER+/PR+/HER2- status applied to about 70% of the 16 invasive breast tumors. Samples were sequenced at about 10-fold average coverage. Study results and limitations: In about 90% of the 16 patients, blood comparison separated tumor from normal breast. Tumors had about 2.3-fold higher T cell density than normal breast.

To note about this clone: Its matching antigen is unknown.

Generated by immunoSEQ multiplex PCR, the TCRdb table keeps only in-frame clones and is missing some. This table holds about 3,500 clones, under 80% found once. J lost 2 bases, V lost 0 bases, and 5 bases had no gene match. CDR3 length: 17 amino acids. In germline, CDR1 is LGHNA, CDR2 YNFKEQ. The source material was breast tumor tissue. The rearrangement links TRBV4-2 to TRBJ2-7, with 12 nucleotides matching TRBD1. The source is a person between 35 and 49 years old with breast cancer. The CDR3 sequence is CASSQDSGQGAAYEQYF. CDR3 DNA sequence: TGTGCCAGCAGCCAAGATTCGGGACAGGGGGCCGCCTACGAGCAGTACTTC.